Below, 4 T cell receptor beta chains from the same sample are listed, as sequenced in a study of blood T cell repertoires in COVID-19. TCRdb keeps only in-frame clones here, not all; method: immunoSEQ multiplex PCR. This table has 250,000 to 300,000 clones, 80% to 90% appearing once. The sequenced sample was peripheral blood. The receptors here all came from a woman in her forties or fifties with COVID-19, enrolled during active disease.

This clone came up a few times. The chain joins TRBV5-4 to TRBJ2-5; 8 positions agree with TRBD1. The V and J ends lost 3 bases and 1 base, in that order; junction bases with no gene match: 8. The CDR3 is made up of 16 amino acids. In germline, CDR1 is SGHNT, CDR2 YYREEE (reference sequence). This CDR3 reads CASSYGQGLLQETQYF. CDR3 nucleotides: TGTGCCAGCAGCTATGGACAGGGACTGCTCCAAGAGACCCAGTACTTC.

The genes are TRBV5-4 and TRBJ2-3; a weak D match, TRBD2 (6 bases). This CDR3 comprises 17 residues. Trimming left V 1 base short and J 5 bases short, with 20 bases between. Germline CDR1 is SGHNT and CDR2 is YYREEE (reference sequence). For the CDR3, the DNA is TGTGCCAGCAGCTTGCCGGGAGTTCGGTCATCGAGAGATACGCAGTATTTT. It is translated as CASSLPGVRSSRDTQYF. Full variable domain (rest looked up from reference TRBV5-4 and TRBJ2-3): ETGVTQSPTHLIKTRGQQVTLRCSSQSGHNTVSWYQQALGQGPQFIFQYYREEENGRGNFPPRFSGLQFPNYSSELNVNALELDDSALYLCASSLPGVRSSRDTQYFGPGTRLTVL.

The rearrangement uses TRBV7-9 and TRBJ2-7; 14 bases are shared with TRBD2. V trimming: 7 bases; J trimming: 4 bases; junction bases outside the gene matches: 3. Looked up from germline, CDR1 is SEHNR and CDR2 is FQNEAQ (reference sequence). The CDR3 runs to 14 residues. The CDR3 sequence is CASTRLAGGYEQYF. The CDR3 DNA is TGTGCCAGCACTCGACTAGCGGGAGGGTACGAGCAGTACTTC.

The chain has TRBV18 and TRBJ2-2; D might be TRBD1 (6 bases). The germline CDR1 and CDR2 sequences are KGHSH and LQKENI. V was clipped by 1 base and J by 2 bases, with 8 bases between them. The CDR3 is 15 amino acids. CDR3 coding DNA: TGTGCCAGCTCACCACAGGGGACAAACACCGGGGAGCTGTTTTTT. Protein sequence: CASSPQGTNTGELFF.